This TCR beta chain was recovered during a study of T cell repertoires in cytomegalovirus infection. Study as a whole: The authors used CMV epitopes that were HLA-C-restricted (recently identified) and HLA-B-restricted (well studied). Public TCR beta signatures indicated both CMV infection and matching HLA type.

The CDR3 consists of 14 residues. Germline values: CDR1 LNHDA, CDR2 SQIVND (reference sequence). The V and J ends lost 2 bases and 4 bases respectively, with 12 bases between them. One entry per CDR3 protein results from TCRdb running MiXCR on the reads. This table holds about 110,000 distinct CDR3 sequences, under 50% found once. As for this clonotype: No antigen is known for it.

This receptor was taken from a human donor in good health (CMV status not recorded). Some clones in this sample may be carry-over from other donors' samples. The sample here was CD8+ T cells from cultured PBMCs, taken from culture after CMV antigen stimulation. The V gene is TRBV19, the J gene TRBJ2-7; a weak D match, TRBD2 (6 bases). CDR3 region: CASSIRAGLYEQYF. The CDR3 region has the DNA TGTGCCAGTAGTATAAGGGCGGGGCTGTACGAGCAGTACTTC.